The subject of this entry is one TCR beta chain. The target antigen is unknown. The data are from a study of shared clonotypes between healthy human individuals. Study in general: Every donor yielded three CD4 naive, three CD4 memory, two CD8 naive and one CD8 memory plate.

Trimming took 3 bases from V and 5 from J, leaving 5 bases between them. This CDR3 spans 13 amino acids. Germline V gene data show CDR1 as MDHEN and CDR2 as SYDVKM. Each cell subset's genomic DNA was divided evenly among several immunoSEQ plates. Sequencing was performed with immunoSEQ multiplex PCR; in TCRdb, only in-frame clones are kept and a portion is missing. The sample holds 2 million to 2.5 million clones, nearly 97% seen once. Findings and limits, study-wide: Naive subsets tended to show greater estimated richness than memory subsets. Generation of non-shared clonotypes was less probable than generation of clonotypes shared by all four donors.

The rearrangement joins TRBV28 to TRBJ1-6; D uncertain. The sequencing input was naive CD4+ T cells sorted from blood. Subset reported: CD45RA+ positively selected. This TCR came from a man aged 18 to 30 in good health. As DNA, the CDR3 is TGTGCCAGCAGTTTTCAGAATAATTCACCCCTCCACTTT. This codes for CASSFQNNSPLHF.